One and the same sample provided the 32 T cell receptor beta chains below, sequenced in a study of blood T cell repertoires in COVID-19. Sequenced by immunoSEQ multiplex PCR; TCRdb stores in-frame clones only, minus some. The sample yields roughly 150,000 clones, around 80% seen once. The specimen was PBMCs or T cells enriched from blood (not recorded which). These receptors came from a man in his fifties who had recovered from COVID-19.

The chain employs TRBV10-3 and TRBJ2-7, with 8 positions matching TRBD1. V dropped 8 bases and J dropped 3; count of bases not matched to a gene: 6. The CDR3 is 13 amino acids. The germline CDR1 and CDR2 sequences are ENHRY and SYGVKD. The CDR3 nucleotides are TGTGCCATCGGACAGGGAACAGGCTACGAGCAGTACTTC. This codes for CAIGQGTGYEQYF.

The chain links TRBV5-1 to TRBJ1-1, with 9 nucleotides matching TRBD1. Germline V gene sequence: CDR1 SGHRS, CDR2 YFSETQ. After removal of 0 bases from V and 5 bases from J, the junction contained 5 bases not matched to a gene. The CDR3 loop spans 15 amino acids. In DNA, the CDR3 is TGCGCCAGCAGCTTGGGGGACAGGGAGCGAACTGAAGCTTTCTTT. Translating it yields CASSLGDRERTEAFF.

The V call is TRBV18, the J call TRBJ1-1, with unresolved D. Germline V CDR1 and CDR2: KGHSH, LQKENI. The CDR3 is 15 residues long. V was trimmed by 2 bases and J by 4 bases, leaving 14 bases between them. CDR3 loop: CASSPFPLRTTEAFF. The CDR3 coding sequence is TGTGCCAGCTCACCATTTCCACTAAGAACCACTGAAGCTTTCTTT.

This sequence joins TRBV7-9 and TRBJ2-1; weak D call: TRBD2 (5 bases). The germline V gene has CDR1 SEHNR and CDR2 FQNEAQ (reference sequence). Trimming left V 1 base short and J 16 bases short, with 17 bases between. This CDR3 is 13 amino acids long. CDR3 region: CASSLEVDFRDFF. The CDR3, as DNA: TGTGCCAGCAGCTTAGAGGTTGATTTTCGGGATTTCTTC.

The gene calls are TRBV19 and TRBJ1-5; maybe TRBD1 (5 bases). Germline V gives CDR1 LNHDA, CDR2 SQIVND (reference sequence). CDR3 length: 13 amino acids. V lost 6 bases to trimming and J lost 5 bases, with 11 bases between them. The CDR3 region is CASRGREDQPQHF. The DNA for the CDR3 is TGTGCCAGTAGGGGACGGGAGGATCAGCCCCAGCATTTT.

The rearrangement joins TRBV7-8 to TRBJ2-7; the D gene is possibly TRBD2 (5 bases). Trimming cost V 2 bases and J 0 bases, with 11 bases left between them. The CDR3 spans 15 residues. Germline V gene sequence: CDR1 SGHVS, CDR2 FQNEAQ. The CDR3 DNA sequence: TGTGCCAGCAGCTTATACCAAGGGAGCTCCTACGAGCAGTACTTC. Residues: CASSLYQGSSYEQYF.

This clone came up once. The chain combines TRBV27 with TRBJ2-3; TRBD1 is a possible D gene (7 bases). The germline V gene has CDR1 MNHEY and CDR2 SMNVEV (reference sequence). The CDR3 covers 16 residues. V lost 6 bases to trimming and J lost 2 bases, with 18 bases between them. The CDR3 reads CASRHLGGQTTDTQYF. CDR3 DNA: TGTGCCAGCAGGCACCTGGGGGGACAGACCACAGATACGCAGTATTTT.

The chain has TRBV5-6 and TRBJ2-7; TRBD1 matches at 9 bases. J was trimmed by 2 bases and V by 4 bases; bases with no gene match: 7. CDR1 and CDR2 from the germline V gene are SGHDT and YYEEEE. CDR3 length: 15 residues. The CDR3 DNA reads TGTGCCAGCAGCCTAAGAAGGACAGGGGCCTACGAGCAGTACTTC. It specifies CASSLRRTGAYEQYF.

The V gene is TRBV6-5, the J gene TRBJ1-2; 7 bases agree with TRBD1. Germline assignment: CDR1 MNHEY and CDR2 SVGAGI. Trimming removed 5 bases from V and 2 bases from J; junction bases left unmatched: 2. This CDR3 region has 13 residues. In nucleotides, the CDR3 is TGTGCCAGCAGTAAACAGGGGAACTATGGCTACACCTTC. Translating it yields CASSKQGNYGYTF.

Written as DNA, the CDR3 is TGTGCCAGCAGCTTAGAGGCGGGATTCACAGATACGCAGTATTTT. It codes for CASSLEAGFTDTQYF. This rearrangement joins TRBV7-9 to TRBJ2-3; possible D gene TRBD2, 6 bases. The CDR3 has 15 amino acids. Germline CDR1 is SEHNR and CDR2 is FQNEAQ (reference sequence). V lost 1 base and J 2 bases, leaving 10 bases between the germline ends.

V gene TRBV30 combines with J gene TRBJ1-2, with 7 bases that match TRBD1. J was trimmed by 6 bases and V by 4 bases; bases with no gene match: 11. This CDR3 has 14 amino acids. The germline V gene has CDR1 GTSNPN and CDR2 SVGIG (reference sequence). The CDR3 sequence is CAWTLPTGPDGYTF. The CDR3 DNA reads TGTGCCTGGACCCTCCCGACAGGGCCAGATGGCTACACCTTC.

The chain links TRBV29-1 to TRBJ2-1; a possible D gene is TRBD1 (6 bases). V lost 4 bases to trimming and J lost 5 bases, with 18 bases between them. The CDR3 is made up of 15 amino acids. Per germline, CDR1 SQVTM and CDR2 ANQGSEA. In DNA form, the CDR3 reads TGCAGCGTTGGGAACCGACAGGCCGGGGACAATGAGCAGTTCTTC. Amino acids: CSVGNRQAGDNEQFF.

The chain combines TRBV7-9 with TRBJ1-2, with 8 bases fitting TRBD1. After removal of 3 bases from V and 8 bases from J, the junction contained 5 bases not matched to a gene. Per the germline V gene, CDR1 is SEHNR and CDR2 is FQNEAQ (reference sequence). The CDR3 spans 13 residues. Written as DNA, the CDR3 is TGTGCCAGCAGCTTGGACAGGGAGGGCGGCTACACCTTC. It translates to CASSLDREGGYTF.

The chain couples TRBV6-5 to TRBJ1-1; no reliable D call. This CDR3 region has 12 residues. Trimming removed 7 bases from V and 4 bases from J, with 10 bases in between. Germline V gene sequence: CDR1 MNHEY, CDR2 SVGAGI. This CDR3 reads CASKKEGTEAFF. For the CDR3, the DNA is TGTGCCAGCAAGAAGGAGGGCACTGAAGCTTTCTTT.

This clone occurred once. J is TRBJ2-1 and V is TRBV7-9; 11 bases match TRBD1. This CDR3 spans 15 amino acids. Germline-derived CDR1 and CDR2 are SEHNR and FQNEAQ (reference sequence). V lost 0 bases and J lost 6; bases outside the gene matches: 1. CDR3 protein: CASSLAGTGGNEQFF. In DNA, the CDR3 is TGTGCCAGCAGCTTAGCCGGGACAGGGGGCAATGAGCAGTTCTTC.

The chain carries TRBV6-5 and TRBJ2-7, with 8 bases that match TRBD1. V lost 6 bases, J lost 1 base, and 2 bases stayed unmatched. The CDR3 totals 13 residues. Per the germline V gene, CDR1 is MNHEY and CDR2 is SVGAGI. The CDR3 DNA follows: TGTGCCAGCAGAAACAGGGGGTCCTACGAGCAGTACTTC. It codes for CASRNRGSYEQYF.

This clone has only one observation. This chain links TRBV4-1 with TRBJ2-7, with 10 bases lining up with TRBD2. V lost 0 bases, J lost 3 bases, and 5 bases stayed unmatched. From germline, CDR1 is MGHRA and CDR2 YSYEKL. The CDR3 is 16 amino acids. DNA for the CDR3: TGCGCCAGCAGCCAAGAAAGGCCTAGCGGGGGCTACGAGCAGTACTTC. This codes for CASSQERPSGGYEQYF.

The V and J genes are TRBV5-1 and TRBJ1-4; D might be TRBD1 (5 bases). Germline V lookup: CDR1 SGHRS, CDR2 YFSETQ. Trimming left V 1 base short and J 4 bases short, with 8 bases between. The length of the CDR3 is 14 residues. CDR3 in DNA: TGCGCCAGCAGCTTGCAGGGAGGTAATGAAAAACTGTTTTTT. Translation gives CASSLQGGNEKLFF.

The rearrangement uses TRBV4-1 and TRBJ2-3; D is unresolved. CDR3 length: 14 residues. V lost 3 bases, J lost 1 base, and 8 bases lay in between. Germline V CDR1 and CDR2: MGHRA, YSYEKL. Here the CDR3 DNA reads TGCGCCAGCAGCCAGAACTCGCGCACAGATACGCAGTATTTT. This translates into CASSQNSRTDTQYF.

The V gene is TRBV2, the J gene TRBJ2-1, with TRBD1 matching 10 bases. The V segment lost 6 bases and the J segment 6 bases; nucleotides outside the gene matches: 5. The CDR3 runs 14 residues. Germline values: CDR1 SNHLY, CDR2 FYNNEI. The CDR3 spells CASRGQGRVNEQFF. CDR3 in DNA: TGTGCCAGCAGGGGACAGGGGAGGGTCAATGAGCAGTTCTTC.

The J gene is TRBJ1-6, the V gene TRBV10-1, with unresolved D. CDR1 and CDR2 from the germline V gene are WNHNN and SYGVQD (reference sequence). V lost 2 bases, J lost 0 bases, and 11 bases lay in between. The CDR3 covers 17 residues. The CDR3 region is CASSEEDMDSYNSPLHF. DNA for the CDR3: TGCGCCAGCAGTGAGGAAGACATGGACTCCTATAATTCACCCCTCCACTTT.

The chain carries TRBV5-4 and TRBJ1-3; a possible D gene is TRBD1 (5 bases). Germline CDR1 is SGHNT and CDR2 is YYREEE (reference sequence). Trimming took 6 bases from V and 1 from J, leaving 17 bases between them. This CDR3 is 16 amino acids long. Written as DNA, the CDR3 is TGTGCCAGCACTACGGGGGGGGTCTCTTCTGGAAACACCATATATTTT. This codes for CASTTGGVSSGNTIYF.

The J gene is TRBJ1-6, the V gene TRBV18; 7 bases are shared with TRBD1. Germline assignment: CDR1 KGHSH and CDR2 LQKENI. Trimming at V came to 8 bases and at J to 8 bases, leaving 6 bases not matched to a gene. The CDR3 spans 13 residues. The CDR3 sequence: CASQTDRDSPLHF. DNA of the CDR3: TGTGCCAGCCAAACCGACAGGGATTCACCCCTCCACTTT.

The chain recombines TRBV5-1 with TRBJ2-5; possible D gene TRBD1, 5 bases. Germline V gene lookup returns CDR1 SGHRS and CDR2 YFSETQ. Trimming cost V 0 bases and J 4 bases, with 19 bases left between them. The CDR3 totals 17 residues. The CDR3 sequence is CASSLVVGAPLRETQYF. CDR3 coding DNA: TGCGCCAGCAGCTTGGTTGTAGGGGCCCCTTTACGAGAGACCCAGTACTTC.

The CDR3 nucleotides are TGTGCCAGCAGCTTGGGAGTCGCGGGGGCTATGTCGAATTCACCCCTCCACTTT. Residues: CASSLGVAGAMSNSPLHF. This sequence joins TRBV5-4 and TRBJ1-6; D perhaps matches TRBD1 (6 bases). Trimming took off 0 bases at V and 7 bases at J, with 20 bases between the two ends. Germline CDR1 is SGHNT and CDR2 is YYREEE (reference sequence). This CDR3 has 18 residues.

This rearrangement joins TRBV4-2 to TRBJ2-5; TRBD2 agrees at 14 bases. Looked up from germline, CDR1 is LGHNA and CDR2 is YNFKEQ. V lost 0 bases, J lost 7 bases, and 13 bases stayed unmatched. The CDR3 has 19 amino acids. CDR3 in amino acids: CASSQERLAGGAPSRTQYF. CDR3 sequence (DNA): TGTGCCAGCAGCCAAGAACGACTAGCGGGGGGGGCCCCTTCTCGGACCCAGTACTTC.

The chain links TRBV29-1 to TRBJ1-2; D gene unclear. CDR1 SQVTM and CDR2 ANQGSEA come from the germline V gene. This CDR3 is 12 amino acids long. V was cut by 4 bases and J by 1 base, with 7 bases left in between. The CDR3 sequence is CSVVRDNYGYTF. The CDR3 DNA reads TGCAGCGTTGTACGAGATAACTATGGCTACACCTTC.

This clone came up once. The V and J genes are TRBV15 and TRBJ1-2; D possibly corresponds to TRBD1 (6 bases). V was trimmed by 8 bases and J by 3 bases, leaving 13 bases between them. Looked up from germline, CDR1 is LNHNV and CDR2 is YYDKDF (reference sequence). The CDR3 consists of 13 residues. Here the CDR3 reads CATSPGGDYGYTF. CDR3 DNA sequence: TGTGCCACCTCACCGGGGGGCGACTATGGCTACACCTTC.

The chain combines TRBV27 with TRBJ1-5, with 8 positions matching TRBD1. The V segment lost 6 bases and the J segment 3 bases; nucleotides outside the gene matches: 4. CDR1 is MNHEY and CDR2 is SMNVEV in the germline V gene (reference sequence). The CDR3 has 14 residues. As DNA, the CDR3 is TGTGCCAGCAGACAACAGGGGGACAATCAGCCCCAGCATTTT. Protein sequence: CASRQQGDNQPQHF.

This chain joins TRBV25-1 and TRBJ2-7, with a possible D match to TRBD2 (6 bases). The V end lost 6 bases, the J end lost 4 bases, and 7 bases lay between the germline ends. The CDR3 has 11 residues. Germline loops: CDR1 MGHDK, CDR2 SYGVNS. For the CDR3, the DNA is TGTGCCAGCAGACGGGGGTACGAGCAGTACTTC. Its protein is CASRRGYEQYF.

The chain carries TRBV6-2 or TRBV6-3 and TRBJ1-3; D call uncertain. Germline CDR1 and CDR2: MNHEY and SVGEGT. The ends were cut back, 4 bases at V and 4 bases at J, with 8 bases in the middle. This CDR3 contains 13 residues. CDR3 residues: CASSFLEGNTIYF. DNA of the CDR3: TGTGCCAGCAGTTTTTTGGAGGGAAACACCATATATTTT.

The chain combines TRBV6-5 with TRBJ1-2, with D perhaps TRBD1 (6 bases). The V gene lost 6 bases and the J gene lost 8 bases, with 13 bases spanning the gap. The CDR3 consists of 12 residues. CDR1 MNHEY and CDR2 SVGAGI come from the germline V gene. CDR3 amino acids: CASRQDSSGYTF. The CDR3 DNA follows: TGTGCCAGCAGACAGGACAGTAGCGGCTACACCTTC.